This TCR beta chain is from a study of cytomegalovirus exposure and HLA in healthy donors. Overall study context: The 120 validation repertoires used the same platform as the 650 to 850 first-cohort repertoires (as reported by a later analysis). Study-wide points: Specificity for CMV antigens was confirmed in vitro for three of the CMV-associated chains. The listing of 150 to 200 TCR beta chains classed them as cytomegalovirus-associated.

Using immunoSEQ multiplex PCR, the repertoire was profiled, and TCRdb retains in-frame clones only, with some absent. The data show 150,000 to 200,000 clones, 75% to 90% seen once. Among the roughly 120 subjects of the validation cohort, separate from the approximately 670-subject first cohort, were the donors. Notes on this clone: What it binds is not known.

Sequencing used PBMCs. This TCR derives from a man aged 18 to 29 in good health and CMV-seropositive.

The CDR3 here is CASSANSGSWYEQYF. For the CDR3, the DNA is TGCGCCAGCAGCGCTAATAGCGGGAGCTGGTACGAGCAGTACTTC. V gene TRBV5-1 combines with J gene TRBJ2-7; 9 nucleotides align to TRBD2. Germline V gives CDR1 SGHRS, CDR2 YFSETQ. This CDR3 spans 15 amino acids. With V trimmed by 4 bases and J by 4 bases, 9 bases remained unmatched.